These 5 T cell receptor beta chains were all obtained from the same sample, sequenced in a study of technical replicates of blood from a handful of donors. Profiling relied on immunoSEQ multiplex PCR, and the TCRdb table lists in-frame clones only, not all of them. The table has tens of thousands of clones, around nine tenths seen once. The sample consisted of T cells isolated from PBMCs. These receptors were obtained from a human donor in good health.

DNA of the CDR3: TGTGCCAGTAGCCCAGGGGGCACGACTAATGAAAAACTGTTTTTT. This gives the protein CASSPGGTTNEKLFF. The V and J genes are TRBV19 and TRBJ1-4; 8 bases fit TRBD1. Looked up from germline, CDR1 is LNHDA and CDR2 is SQIVND (reference sequence). J lost 2 bases, V lost 6 bases, and 5 bases had no gene match. The CDR3 consists of 15 residues.

CDR3 bases: TGTGCCAGCAGTGGTGAGGAGTTCAGCGGGGAGCTGTTTTTT. This encodes CASSGEEFSGELFF. The rearrangement uses TRBV6-4 and TRBJ2-2, with D hard to call. Trimming left V 4 bases short and J 7 bases short, with 13 bases between. This CDR3 comprises 14 residues. Germline CDR1 is MRHNA and CDR2 is SNTAGT.

This rearrangement joins TRBV11-3 to TRBJ2-6; D unresolved. The length of the CDR3 is 17 residues. V was cut by 1 base and J by 0 bases, with 10 bases left in between. Germline CDR1 is SGHNT and CDR2 is YENEEA. This chain's CDR3 is CASSLGYADSGANVLTF. The CDR3 DNA is TGTGCCAGCAGCTTAGGGTATGCGGACTCTGGGGCCAACGTCCTGACTTTC.

This sequence joins TRBV6-5 and TRBJ1-4; D possibly corresponds to TRBD1 (6 bases). CDR1 is MNHEY, CDR2 SVGAGI, per germline. V was cut by 6 bases and J by 8 bases, with 13 bases left in between. The CDR3 covers 13 residues. The CDR3 region has the DNA TGTGCCAGCAGCTTCCACAGGGACGAAAAACTGTTTTTT. This translates into CASSFHRDEKLFF.

To note about this clone: Other DNA sequences in the same sample also yield this CDR3. The chain uses TRBV4-2 and TRBJ2-5; D is unresolved. This CDR3 has 13 amino acids. Germline V gene data show CDR1 as LGHNA and CDR2 as YNFKEQ. The V and J ends lost 0 bases and 3 bases respectively, with 5 bases between them. The CDR3 sequence is CASSQETEETQYF. The CDR3 coding sequence is TGTGCCAGCAGCCAAGAGACTGAAGAGACCCAGTACTTC.